This TCR beta chain was found in a study of Ad26.COV2.S vaccination and SARS-CoV-2 variants. As for the study in general: Sample donor was a member of the COV1001 Ad26.COV2.S trial arm. The vaccine Ad26.COV2.S was put into the muscle once, or twice with 56 days between.

Study outcomes and limitations: Assessments of TCR breadth and depth may have underestimated the total T cell responses.

As concerns this clone: Its antigen is unknown.

The treatment here: 19 received Ad26.COV2.S at low or high dose, single or two shots; 5 received placebo; per-sample allocation not given. Collection of samples fell on day 63 after the first vaccine or placebo injection. Within Boston, the person who donated was an adult of 18-55 years. The protocol was immunoSEQ multiplex PCR, while the TCRdb copy is restricted to in-frame clones and leaves out a portion. The repertoire has roughly 320,000 clones, about nine tenths of them found once; the top ten carry about 3%. The CDR3 runs 14 residues. The germline V gene encodes CDR1 SGHDN and CDR2 FVKESK. Trimming took 1 base from V and 2 from J, leaving 6 bases between them.

The input for sequencing was peripheral blood, taken in a trial of Ad26.COV2.S vaccine versus placebo. The V and J genes are TRBV14 and TRBJ1-3; no clear D. This receptor was taken from a person aged 18-65 years who received the Ad26.COV2.S COVID-19 vaccine or a placebo. The CDR3 DNA reads TGTGCCAGCAGCCAAGCGACGGCTGGAAACACCATATATTTT. Encoded protein: CASSQATAGNTIYF. The full variable domain, its missing parts supplied by reference TRBV14 and TRBJ1-3, is EAGVTQFPSHSVIEKGQTVTLRCDPISGHDNLYWYRRVMGKEIKFLLHFVKESKQDESGMPNNRFLAERTGGTYSTLKVQPAELEDSGVYFCASSQATAGNTIYFGEGSWLTVV.